These 24 T cell receptor beta chains originate from one sample sequenced in a study of technical replicates of blood from a handful of donors. The protocol was immunoSEQ multiplex PCR, while the TCRdb copy is restricted to in-frame clones and leaves out a portion. This sample has about 54,000 clones, with roughly 94% found just once. The sequencing sample was made of T cells isolated from PBMCs. These receptors all stem from a human donor in good health.

The chain combines TRBV28 with TRBJ1-3; 7 positions match TRBD1. Germline CDR1 reads MDHEN; CDR2 reads SYDVKM. J gave up 1 base and V 5 bases, and 11 bases lay outside the gene matches. This CDR3 contains 17 residues. For the CDR3, the DNA is TGTGCCAGCAGTGCCGGACAGGTTTTTCTTTCTGGAAACACCATATATTTT. Translated: CASSAGQVFLSGNTIYF.

This clone has just one count. The J gene is TRBJ1-1, the V gene TRBV9; D is undetermined. This CDR3 is built from 13 residues. Deletions cut 0 bases from V and 14 bases from J, with 17 bases between. Per germline, CDR1 SGDLS and CDR2 YYNGEE. The CDR3 sequence: CASSVVGGGVQFF. The CDR3 nucleotides read TGTGCCAGCAGCGTAGTCGGAGGAGGAGTGCAATTCTTT.

This clone has only one observation. This rearrangement joins TRBV7-9 to TRBJ1-3; D not certain. V lost 2 bases to trimming and J lost 4 bases, with 3 bases between them. The CDR3 spans 12 residues. Looked up from germline, CDR1 is SEHNR and CDR2 is FQNEAQ (reference sequence). The CDR3 loop reads CASSLLGNTIYF. DNA for the CDR3: TGTGCCAGCAGCTTACTGGGAAACACCATATATTTT.

The rearrangement links TRBV5-1 to TRBJ1-6, with 7 bases identical to TRBD1. The CDR3 runs to 15 residues. Germline V gene sequence: CDR1 SGHRS, CDR2 YFSETQ. The V gene end was trimmed by 3 bases and the J gene end by 7 bases; junction bases not matched to a gene: 7. The CDR3 DNA is TGCGCCAGCAGCTCGGGGGACAGTTTGAATTCACCCCTCCACTTT. Translated, it gives CASSSGDSLNSPLHF.

Only one count was recorded for this clone. The chain links TRBV5-1 to TRBJ2-2; TRBD2 matches 9 bases. V lost 4 bases and J lost 3; bases outside the gene matches: 4. In germline, CDR1 is SGHRS, CDR2 YFSETQ. The CDR3 consists of 15 residues. CDR3 DNA: TGCGCCAGCAGCGTATTAGCGGGGGACACCGGGGAGCTGTTTTTT. This codes for CASSVLAGDTGELFF.

The rearrangement uses TRBV7-8 and TRBJ1-3, with D maybe TRBD1 (6 bases). Germline V CDR1 and CDR2: SGHVS, FQNEAQ. CDR3 length: 17 residues. Trimming pared 1 base from V and 3 bases from J, leaving 16 bases between. The CDR3 region is CASSLGNGGPDGNTIYF. The CDR3 bases are TGTGCCAGCAGCTTAGGGAACGGGGGGCCGGATGGAAACACCATATATTTT.

The rearrangement uses TRBV6-5 and TRBJ1-2, with a possible D match to TRBD1 (6 bases). There are 12 residues in the CDR3. The V end lost 2 bases, the J end lost 5 bases, and 6 bases lay between the germline ends. CDR1 is MNHEY, CDR2 SVGAGI, per germline. CDR3 in DNA: TGTGCCAGCAGTTACGGACAGTATGGCTACACCTTC. This codes for CASSYGQYGYTF.

V is TRBV28 and J is TRBJ1-5; D ambiguous. V was cut by 6 bases and J by 0 bases, with 12 bases left in between. The CDR3 is 15 amino acids. Germline values: CDR1 MDHEN, CDR2 SYDVKM. CDR3 amino acids: CASRPLPDSNQPQHF. The CDR3 DNA sequence: TGTGCCAGCAGACCACTCCCCGATAGCAATCAGCCCCAGCATTTT.

V usage is TRBV6-6 and J usage is TRBJ2-7; maybe TRBD1 (6 bases). From germline, CDR1 is MNHNY and CDR2 SVGAGI (reference sequence). Trimming removed 0 bases from V and 3 bases from J, with 12 bases in between. The CDR3 has 15 residues. The CDR3 region has the DNA TGTGCCAGCAGTTACTCGACAGGAGCTATCTACGAGCAGTACTTC. It encodes CASSYSTGAIYEQYF.

The chain recombines TRBV5-4 with TRBJ2-3; a weak D match, TRBD2 (5 bases). V lost 2 bases and J 3 bases, leaving 7 bases between the germline ends. CDR1 and CDR2 from the germline V gene are SGHNT and YYREEE (reference sequence). There are 13 residues in the CDR3. The CDR3 region has the DNA TGTGCCAGCAGCTTCCCGGGGACAGATACGCAGTATTTT. It encodes CASSFPGTDTQYF.

V gene TRBV9 combines with J gene TRBJ2-7, with 7 bases that match TRBD2. This CDR3 is built from 14 residues. Germline V lookup: CDR1 SGDLS, CDR2 YYNGEE. Trimming removed 4 bases from V and 4 bases from J; junction bases left unmatched: 8. CDR3 bases: TGTGCCAGCAGCAAGGCTAGCGGTGGTTACGAGCAGTACTTC. It codes for CASSKASGGYEQYF.

The gene calls are TRBV7-9 and TRBJ2-7; 8 positions agree with TRBD2. The V segment lost 0 bases and the J segment 3 bases; nucleotides outside the gene matches: 1. The CDR3 has 14 amino acids. CDR1 is SEHNR, CDR2 FQNEAQ, per germline (reference sequence). The CDR3 here is CASSLAGGDYEQYF. CDR3 bases: TGTGCCAGCAGCTTAGCCGGGGGGGACTACGAGCAGTACTTC.

The rearrangement links TRBV11-3 to TRBJ2-2, with a weak D call TRBD2 (6 bases). Between the trimmed V and J ends, which lost 0 bases and 7 bases, there was a span of 24 bases. The CDR3 runs 19 residues. Germline V lookup: CDR1 SGHNT, CDR2 YENEEA. CDR3 sequence: CASSLEGLRDSSSGGELFF. The CDR3 coding sequence is TGTGCCAGCAGCTTAGAGGGACTCCGGGACTCTTCTTCCGGCGGGGAGCTGTTTTTT.

The chain is built from TRBV28 and TRBJ2-1; 10 bases align to TRBD2. There are 15 residues in the CDR3. Germline V CDR1 and CDR2: MDHEN, SYDVKM. V was pared by 6 bases and J by 4 bases, with 6 bases of the junction left unmatched. The CDR3 reads CASSLLLAGYNEQFF. CDR3 DNA: TGTGCCAGCAGCCTCCTACTAGCGGGATACAATGAGCAGTTCTTC.

This clone has at least ten counts. The chain is built from TRBV28 and TRBJ1-4; unclear D gene. The CDR3 is 11 amino acids. Trimming removed 8 bases at V and 11 bases at J, with 12 bases between. In germline, CDR1 is MDHEN, CDR2 SYDVKM. CDR3 protein: CASGWNYKLFF. The CDR3 DNA reads as TGTGCCAGCGGGTGGAACTACAAACTGTTTTTT.

The gene calls are TRBV23-1 and TRBJ1-3; 7 bases are shared with TRBD1. TRBV23-1 is placed among ORFs of uncertain function. With 2 bases clipped from V and 8 bases from J, the junction kept 21 bases outside the gene matches. The CDR3 has 19 residues. CDR3 bases: TGCGCCAGCAGTCAACCGGACAGGACTAAGTACGTCTGCGGGCACACCATATATTTT. Residues: CASSQPDRTKYVCGHTIYF.

This rearrangement joins TRBV5-1 to TRBJ2-2, with D maybe TRBD1 (6 bases). V was trimmed by 7 bases and J by 6 bases, leaving 16 bases between them. Germline V gene lookup returns CDR1 SGHRS and CDR2 YFSETQ. CDR3 length: 14 amino acids. CDR3 residues: CASDLTGLSGELFF. The CDR3 DNA is TGCGCCAGCGACCTCACAGGGTTGTCCGGGGAGCTGTTTTTT.

V gene TRBV11-2 combines with J gene TRBJ2-5; 7 bases fit TRBD1. Germline loops: CDR1 SGHAT, CDR2 FQNNGV. V was clipped by 6 bases and J by 2 bases; unmatched bases: 15. The CDR3 runs 17 residues. CDR3: CASRRIPNRGRQETQYF. The CDR3 DNA follows: TGTGCCAGCAGGCGGATTCCTAACAGGGGACGACAAGAGACCCAGTACTTC. The full variable domain, with the rest looked up from reference TRBV11-2 and TRBJ2-5, is EAGVAQSPRYKIIEKRQSVAFWCNPISGHATLYWYQQILGQGPKLLIQFQNNGVVDDSQLPKDRFSAERLKGVDSTLKIQPAKLEDSAVYLCASRRIPNRGRQETQYFGPGTRLLVL.

V and J are TRBV10-2 and TRBJ2-7, with 7 bases aligning to TRBD1. The CDR3 has 14 residues. Germline V gene data show CDR1 as WSHSY and CDR2 as SAAADI. Trimming at V came to 4 bases and at J to 0 bases, leaving 3 bases not matched to a gene. The CDR3 protein is CASSGGDSSYEQYF. The CDR3 bases are TGCGCCAGCAGTGGAGGGGACAGCTCCTACGAGCAGTACTTC.

The V gene is TRBV5-6, the J gene TRBJ2-1; TRBD2 agrees at 13 bases. V was pared by 4 bases and J by 15 bases, with 7 bases of the junction left unmatched. CDR3 length: 13 residues. In germline, CDR1 is SGHDT, CDR2 YYEEEE. The CDR3 loop reads CASSPGLAGAWFF. In DNA form, the CDR3 reads TGTGCCAGCAGCCCCGGACTAGCGGGAGCCTGGTTCTTC.

The gene calls are TRBV7-9 and TRBJ1-6; 7 bases line up with TRBD1. Germline CDR1 reads SEHNR; CDR2 reads FQNEAQ (reference sequence). CDR3 length: 14 residues. V shed 5 bases and J 6 bases; nucleotides not matched to a gene: 4. For the CDR3, the DNA is TGTGCCAGCAGCGAAGGACAGGTTAATTCACCCCTCCACTTT. Encoded protein: CASSEGQVNSPLHF.

V gene TRBV7-9 combines with J gene TRBJ2-7; 7 nucleotides agree with TRBD1. This CDR3 is 15 amino acids long. Trimming took 5 bases from V and 4 from J; bases not matched to a gene: 11. Germline V gene data show CDR1 as SEHNR and CDR2 as FQNEAQ (reference sequence). CDR3 DNA sequence: TGTGCCAGCAGCCCCACAGGGGACCTCTATTACGAGCAGTACTTC. Its translation: CASSPTGDLYYEQYF.

This sequence joins TRBV13 and TRBJ1-6; 9 bases align to TRBD1. Germline-derived CDR1 and CDR2 are PRHDT and FYEKMQ (reference sequence). Trimming removed 3 bases from V and 5 bases from J; junction bases left unmatched: 2. The CDR3 sequence is 15 residues long. CDR3 nucleotides: TGTGCCAGCAGCTTTAGGACAGGGGATAATTCACCCCTCCACTTT. Protein: CASSFRTGDNSPLHF.

This chain connects TRBV6-5 to TRBJ2-7; 8 bases fit TRBD2. This CDR3 is 13 amino acids long. In germline, CDR1 is MNHEY, CDR2 SVGAGI. The ends lost 5 bases at V and 5 bases at J; junction bases unmatched: 5. Written as DNA, the CDR3 is TGTGCCAGCAGTACGGGACTAGGGGACGAGCAGTACTTC. Translating it yields CASSTGLGDEQYF.